This T cell receptor beta chain was observed in a study of tissue T cells after allogeneic stem cell transplantation. Study background: Patients with graft-versus-host disease had grafts: several unmodified, three CD34-selected and T-cell-depleted. Pathologist review favored tissue samples showing histologically apparent lymphocytes.

Sequenced by immunoSEQ multiplex PCR; TCRdb stores in-frame clones only, minus some. The table shows over 450 clones, with roughly 84% occurring only once. This CDR3 spans 15 amino acids. Germline CDR1 is MNHEY and CDR2 is SMNVEV (reference sequence). V was clipped by 2 bases and J by 6 bases; unmatched bases: 3. Broader study findings: Shared clones across patients were few; motif clustering revealed tissue-specific shared signatures. Anatomically similar tissues had similar TCR repertoires within each patient.

This clone was counted once. The antigen is unknown. This TCR was recovered from a female patient aged 18-55 years with steroid-refractory graft-versus-host disease after an allogeneic stem cell transplant. Among the T cells, some may be from the graft donor. The rearrangement links TRBV27 to TRBJ2-1; TRBD2 agrees at 11 bases. The sequences come from skin, collected at autopsy. CDR3 sequence: CASSLGTSGVNEQFF. The DNA of the CDR3 is TGTGCCAGCAGTTTAGGGACTAGCGGAGTCAATGAGCAGTTCTTC.